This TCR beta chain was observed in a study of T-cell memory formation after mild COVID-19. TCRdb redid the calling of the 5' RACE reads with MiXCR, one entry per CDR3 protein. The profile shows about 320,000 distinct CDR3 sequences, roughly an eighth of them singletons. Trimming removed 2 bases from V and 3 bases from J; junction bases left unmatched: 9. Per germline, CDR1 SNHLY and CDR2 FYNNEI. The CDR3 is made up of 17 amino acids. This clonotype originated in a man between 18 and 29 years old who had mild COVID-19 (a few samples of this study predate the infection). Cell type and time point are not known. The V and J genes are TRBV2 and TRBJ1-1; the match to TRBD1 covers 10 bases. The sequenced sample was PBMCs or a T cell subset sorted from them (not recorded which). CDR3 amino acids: CASSEWWTGGSDTEAFF. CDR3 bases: TGTGCCAGCAGTGAATGGTGGACAGGGGGGTCGGACACTGAAGCTTTCTTT.